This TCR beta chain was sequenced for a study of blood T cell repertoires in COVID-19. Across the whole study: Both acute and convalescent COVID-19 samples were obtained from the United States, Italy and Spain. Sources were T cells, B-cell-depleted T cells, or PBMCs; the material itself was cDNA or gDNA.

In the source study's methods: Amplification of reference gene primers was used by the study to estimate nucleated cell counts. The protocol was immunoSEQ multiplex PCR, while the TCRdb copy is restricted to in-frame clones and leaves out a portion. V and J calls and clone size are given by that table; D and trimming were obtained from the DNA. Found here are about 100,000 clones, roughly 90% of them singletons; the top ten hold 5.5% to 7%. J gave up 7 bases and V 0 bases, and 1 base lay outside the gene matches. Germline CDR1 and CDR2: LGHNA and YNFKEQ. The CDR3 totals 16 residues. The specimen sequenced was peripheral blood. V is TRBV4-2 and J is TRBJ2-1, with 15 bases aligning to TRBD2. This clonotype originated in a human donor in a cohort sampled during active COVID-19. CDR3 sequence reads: CASSQDGLAGGNEQFF. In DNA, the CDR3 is TGTGCCAGCAGCCAAGATGGACTAGCGGGGGGGAATGAGCAGTTCTTC.